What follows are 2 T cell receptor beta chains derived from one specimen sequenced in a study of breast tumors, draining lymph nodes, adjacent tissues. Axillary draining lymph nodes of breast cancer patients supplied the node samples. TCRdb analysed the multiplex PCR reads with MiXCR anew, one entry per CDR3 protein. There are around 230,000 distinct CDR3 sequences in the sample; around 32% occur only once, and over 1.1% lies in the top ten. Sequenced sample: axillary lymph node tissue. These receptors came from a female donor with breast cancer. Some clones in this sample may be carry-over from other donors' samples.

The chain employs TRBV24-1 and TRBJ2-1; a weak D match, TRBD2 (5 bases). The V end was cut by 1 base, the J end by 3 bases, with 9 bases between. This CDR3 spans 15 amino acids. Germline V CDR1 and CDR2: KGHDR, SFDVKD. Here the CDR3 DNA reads TGTGCCACCAGTGATTTATCTGACTACTACAATGAGCAGTTCTTC. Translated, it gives CATSDLSDYYNEQFF.

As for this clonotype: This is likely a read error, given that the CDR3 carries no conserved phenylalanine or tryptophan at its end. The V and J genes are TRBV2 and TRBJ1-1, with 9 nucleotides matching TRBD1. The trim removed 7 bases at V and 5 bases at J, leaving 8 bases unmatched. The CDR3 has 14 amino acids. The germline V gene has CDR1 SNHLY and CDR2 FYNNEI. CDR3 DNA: TGTGCCAGCAACCCGGACAGGGGAGTAACTGAAGCTTTCCTT. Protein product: CASNPDRGVTEAFL.